What follows are 14 T cell receptor beta chains derived from one specimen sequenced in a study of blood T cell repertoires in COVID-19. TCRdb keeps only in-frame clones here, not all; method: immunoSEQ multiplex PCR. The data contain around 50,000 clones, approximately 78% of them singletons. Sequenced material: peripheral blood. The receptors come from a woman older than 75 with acute or convalescent COVID-19.

A single count supports this clone. The chain joins TRBV5-1 to TRBJ2-2, with 11 bases aligning to TRBD2. After removal of 3 bases from V and 3 bases from J, the junction contained 7 bases not matched to a gene. CDR1 and CDR2 from the germline V gene are SGHRS and YFSETQ. The CDR3 has 17 residues. CDR3 sequence reads: CASSWISGGADTGELFF. The CDR3 DNA is TGCGCCAGCAGCTGGATTAGCGGGGGGGCAGACACCGGGGAGCTGTTTTTT.

The chain combines TRBV28 with TRBJ2-7; tentatively, D is TRBD2 (5 bases). Germline V gene data show CDR1 as MDHEN and CDR2 as SYDVKM. The V end was cut by 1 base, the J end by 5 bases, with 9 bases between. The CDR3 runs to 13 residues. This chain's CDR3 is CASSLYGIHEQYF. The CDR3 bases are TGTGCCAGCAGTTTATACGGGATCCACGAGCAGTACTTC.

The gene calls are TRBV11-2 and TRBJ1-1; no clear D gene. Looked up from germline, CDR1 is SGHAT and CDR2 is FQNNGV. The V gene lost 5 bases and the J gene lost 1 base, with 8 bases spanning the gap. CDR3 length equals 13 residues. The CDR3 here is CASSQQPNTEAFF. In DNA form, the CDR3 reads TGTGCCAGCAGCCAACAACCGAACACTGAAGCTTTCTTT.

This chain links TRBV18 with TRBJ1-1, with no clear D. CDR1 and CDR2 (germline): KGHSH, LQKENI. The V end lost 4 bases, the J end lost 7 bases, and 10 bases lay between the germline ends. The length of the CDR3 is 12 residues. Here the CDR3 reads CASSQGRDEAFF. CDR3 sequence (DNA): TGTGCCAGCTCACAAGGGAGGGATGAAGCTTTCTTT.

The V gene is TRBV19, the J gene TRBJ2-1; D might be TRBD2 (6 bases). V lost 0 bases and J 1 base, leaving 7 bases between the germline ends. The CDR3 totals 15 residues. Germline CDR1 is LNHDA and CDR2 is SQIVND (reference sequence). The CDR3 reads CASSIDRGSYNEQFF. DNA of the CDR3: TGTGCCAGTAGTATAGATCGGGGGTCCTACAATGAGCAGTTCTTC.

The V gene is TRBV27, the J gene TRBJ2-3, with D tentatively TRBD2 (6 bases). Germline CDR1 and CDR2: MNHEY and SMNVEV (reference sequence). The CDR3 has 14 amino acids. Trimming shortened V by 4 bases and J by 4 bases, and 12 bases separated the two germline ends. CDR3 DNA sequence: TGTGCCAGCAGTTCGCTCTCGGGGGCAGATACGCAGTATTTT. Translating gives CASSSLSGADTQYF.

The chain is built from TRBV27 and TRBJ1-2, with TRBD1 matching over 7 bases. The CDR3 spans 13 residues. The J segment lost 5 bases and the V segment lost 4 bases, leaving 4 bases of the junction unmatched. Germline V gives CDR1 MNHEY, CDR2 SMNVEV (reference sequence). CDR3 sequence (DNA): TGTGCCAGCAGTTCCCGACAGGGTTATGGCTACACCTTC. Translation gives CASSSRQGYGYTF.

The gene calls are TRBV30 and TRBJ2-7; 11 positions agree with TRBD1. The CDR3 contains 13 residues. After removal of 8 bases from V and 5 bases from J, the junction contained 8 bases not matched to a gene. Germline loops: CDR1 GTSNPN, CDR2 SVGIG (reference sequence). The CDR3 nucleotides are TGTGCCAGAGACGGACAGGGGGCTAACGAGCAGTACTTC. Protein: CARDGQGANEQYF.

CDR3 residues: CAISQGLAGLTTGELFF. CDR3 sequence (DNA): TGTGCCATCTCCCAGGGACTAGCGGGATTAACCACCGGGGAGCTGTTTTTT. V usage is TRBV11-3 and J usage is TRBJ2-2, with TRBD2 matching over 13 bases. The CDR3 runs to 17 residues. The V gene's germline CDR1 is SGHNT and CDR2 YENEEA. Germline trimming cut 10 bases from V and 4 bases from J; bases unmatched to any gene: 12.

The table lists this clone with a count of one. V gene TRBV19 combines with J gene TRBJ2-7; D is ambiguous. The CDR3 covers 13 residues. Germline V gene data show CDR1 as LNHDA and CDR2 as SQIVND (reference sequence). Trimming removed 3 bases from V and 3 bases from J, with 9 bases in between. CDR3 coding DNA: TGTGCCAGTAGTATTAGAGGAGACTACGAGCAGTACTTC. Translating it yields CASSIRGDYEQYF.

This rearrangement joins TRBV6-1 to TRBJ2-4; 7 bases are a match to TRBD1. J lost 7 bases, V lost 8 bases, and 8 bases had no gene match. There are 13 residues in the CDR3. Germline loops: CDR1 MNHNS, CDR2 SASEGT. CDR3 loop: CASRYDRANIQYF. Here the CDR3 DNA reads TGTGCCAGCCGATACGACAGGGCCAACATTCAGTACTTC.

The chain carries TRBV6-6 and TRBJ1-1, with a tentative D call TRBD1 (5 bases). Germline CDR1 and CDR2: MNHNY and SVGAGI (reference sequence). The V and J ends lost 7 bases and 4 bases respectively, with 19 bases between them. The CDR3 has 15 residues. Here the CDR3 reads CASTGGAGRGTEAFF. The CDR3 DNA follows: TGTGCCAGCACCGGAGGGGCGGGGCGAGGCACTGAAGCTTTCTTT.

This chain links TRBV5-4 with TRBJ2-1; no firm D call. The CDR3 extends over 15 amino acids. Looked up from germline, CDR1 is SGHNT and CDR2 is YYREEE (reference sequence). V was clipped by 1 base and J by 6 bases, with 14 bases between them. The CDR3: CASSLRLNSGNEQFF. The DNA of the CDR3 is TGTGCCAGCAGCTTGAGGCTCAACAGTGGCAATGAGCAGTTCTTC.

The chain carries TRBV9 and TRBJ1-1; the D is unclear. Deletions cut 0 bases from V and 8 bases from J, with 17 bases between. The germline V gene encodes CDR1 SGDLS and CDR2 YYNGEE. CDR3 length: 15 residues. The CDR3 DNA sequence: TGTGCCAGCAGCGTAGCTACTGTCGGATCCAGGGAAGCTTTCTTT. Protein sequence: CASSVATVGSREAFF.